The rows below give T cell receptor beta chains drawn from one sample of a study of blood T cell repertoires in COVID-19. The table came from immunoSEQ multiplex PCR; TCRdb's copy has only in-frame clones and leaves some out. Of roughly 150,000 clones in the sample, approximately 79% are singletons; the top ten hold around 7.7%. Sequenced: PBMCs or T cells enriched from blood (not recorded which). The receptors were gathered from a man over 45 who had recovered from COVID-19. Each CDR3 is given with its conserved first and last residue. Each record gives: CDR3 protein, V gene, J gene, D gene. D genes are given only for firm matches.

cdr3_aa: CASSLARGPPSSYNEQFF
v_call: TRBV5-1
j_call: TRBJ2-1
d_call: .

cdr3_aa: CASSLGGLAGAQYF
v_call: TRBV11-2
j_call: TRBJ2-5
d_call: TRBD2

cdr3_aa: CASSLGVGDGYTF
v_call: TRBV7-9
j_call: TRBJ1-2
d_call: .

cdr3_aa: CSVRSGGSNTGELFF
v_call: TRBV29-1
j_call: TRBJ2-2
d_call: TRBD1

cdr3_aa: CASSPQEGAGYGYTF
v_call: TRBV9
j_call: TRBJ1-2
d_call: TRBD1

cdr3_aa: CASKGHLQETQYF
v_call: TRBV6-5
j_call: TRBJ2-5
d_call: .

cdr3_aa: CASGVGVAGGGVYEQYF
v_call: TRBV2
j_call: TRBJ2-7
d_call: TRBD2

cdr3_aa: CASSQGGSGANVLTF
v_call: TRBV3-1/TRBV3-2
j_call: TRBJ2-6
d_call: .

cdr3_aa: CASSLTSGGLTGELFF
v_call: TRBV14
j_call: TRBJ2-2
d_call: TRBD2

cdr3_aa: CASSTAADYGYTF
v_call: TRBV2
j_call: TRBJ1-2
d_call: .

cdr3_aa: CASSPEGQAVSGNTIYF
v_call: TRBV7-9
j_call: TRBJ1-3
d_call: TRBD1

cdr3_aa: CASSQDYTGDGQPQHF
v_call: TRBV4-3
j_call: TRBJ1-5
d_call: TRBD1

cdr3_aa: CASRRGAGNQPQHF
v_call: TRBV19
j_call: TRBJ1-5
d_call: .